This T cell receptor (beta chain) was observed in a study of memory CD4+ T cells and cytomegalovirus serostatus. Single viable CD3+CD4+CD8-CD45RO+ cells were sorted as the memory CD4+ T cells. The V gene's germline CDR1 is LNHDA and CDR2 SQIVND (reference sequence). The CDR3 length is 15 residues. V shed 4 bases, J shed 1 base, and the junction held 5 bases outside the gene matches. Study-wide findings and caveats: CMV serostatus prediction reached median AUC roughly 0.95, or 0.91 with US-trained model. Each of 60 to 80 CMV-associated TCRbeta sequences occurred in one to five individuals.

The method was immunoSEQ multiplex PCR; TCRdb's version includes in-frame clones alone and lacks a portion of them. The repertoire consists of under 70,000 clones, with 81% occurring once and the leading ten covering around 1%. Turning to this clone: Its specificity is unknown.

Sequenced sample: memory CD4+ T cells from blood. The V call is TRBV19, the J call TRBJ2-5, with TRBD2 matching over 8 bases. The sequence came from an adult in good health and CMV-seronegative. CDR3 sequence reads: CASSTYTSGQETQYF. Here the CDR3 DNA reads TGTGCCAGTAGTACCTATACTAGCGGCCAAGAGACCCAGTACTTC.